These 21 T cell receptor beta chains came from one sample sequenced in a study of siplizumab effects on memory and regulatory T cells (dated by TCRdb to about 2019). Receptor amplification or capture employed the immunoSEQ multiplex PCR assay. In its TCRdb copy, this immuneACCESS table keeps in-frame sequences only and misses some clones. Where compared with another copy, unresolved V genes explain less than half of these, and the others have no known cause. Here the sample has around 94,000 clones; 90% to 95% occur a single time. The leading ten clones occupy about 1.1% of the sample. Sequences were obtained from CD4+ T cells sorted from blood. The receptor source for this set is a human donor in good health.

J is TRBJ1-1 and V is TRBV19; TRBD1 matches at 7 bases. Trimming removed 7 bases from V and 0 bases from J; junction bases left unmatched: 5. The germline V gene has CDR1 LNHDA and CDR2 SQIVND (reference sequence). The CDR3 runs to 14 residues. Here the CDR3 reads CASTDRLMNTEAFF. The CDR3 DNA reads as TGTGCCAGTACGGACAGGCTCATGAACACTGAAGCTTTCTTT.

This chain joins TRBV10-3 and TRBJ1-2, with unresolved D. The CDR3 sequence is 13 residues long. V lost 8 bases and J lost 2, with 12 bases in between. Germline V gene lookup returns CDR1 ENHRY and CDR2 SYGVKD. The chain's CDR3 is CAIARDPNYGYTF. CDR3 nucleotide sequence: TGTGCCATCGCAAGGGATCCGAACTATGGCTACACCTTC.

This sequence joins TRBV19 and TRBJ1-3; no definite D call. Germline CDR1 LNHDA, CDR2 SQIVND (reference sequence). V lost 7 bases to trimming and J lost 13 bases, with 20 bases between them. The CDR3 sequence is 13 residues long. The chain's CDR3 is CASKPSLETGIYF. The CDR3 bases are TGTGCCAGTAAACCATCTCTGGAAACGGGAATATATTTT.

This chain connects TRBV7-2 to TRBJ2-7; 7 bases line up with TRBD2. This CDR3 comprises 16 residues. J lost 0 bases, V lost 4 bases, and 9 bases had no gene match. Germline V gives CDR1 SGHTA, CDR2 FQGNSA. The CDR3 sequence is CASSSFGSGNSYEQYF. As DNA, the CDR3 is TGTGCCAGCAGCTCATTTGGAAGCGGGAACTCCTACGAGCAGTACTTC.

The chain links TRBV19 to TRBJ1-1; D gene uncertain. Trimming took 3 bases from V and 1 from J, leaving 6 bases between them. The CDR3 sequence is 13 residues long. Germline lookup yields CDR1 LNHDA and CDR2 SQIVND (reference sequence). CDR3 in DNA: TGTGCCAGTAGTATTGTCGAGAACACTGAAGCTTTCTTT. It encodes CASSIVENTEAFF.

This chain links TRBV30 with TRBJ1-4; D remains unclear. This CDR3 region has 14 residues. Germline assignment: CDR1 GTSNPN and CDR2 SVGIG (reference sequence). The V and J ends lost 4 bases and 5 bases respectively, with 14 bases between them. CDR3 amino acids: CAWNEAAGNEKLFF. The CDR3 DNA reads as TGTGCCTGGAATGAGGCTGCCGGGAATGAAAAACTGTTTTTT.

The sample holds one count of this clone. The chain is built from TRBV4-1 and TRBJ2-5; TRBD1 is a possible D gene (5 bases). Per the germline V gene, CDR1 is MGHRA and CDR2 is YSYEKL. Trimming removed 1 base at V and 2 bases at J, with 5 bases between. This CDR3 is 13 amino acids long. The CDR3 bases are TGCGCCAGCAGCCAAGGACAGCAAGAGACCCAGTACTTC. It codes for CASSQGQQETQYF.

V usage is TRBV5-1 and J usage is TRBJ1-1, with unresolved D. Per germline, CDR1 SGHRS and CDR2 YFSETQ. There are 17 residues in the CDR3. V shed 1 base and J shed 1 base, with 17 bases lying between them. Written as DNA, the CDR3 is TGCGCCAGCAGCTTGACTGAACGAGGACGCCAGAACACTGAAGCTTTCTTT. Residues: CASSLTERGRQNTEAFF.

This chain uses TRBV19 with TRBJ2-1; possibly TRBD1 for D (6 bases). Germline V gene lookup returns CDR1 LNHDA and CDR2 SQIVND (reference sequence). There are 16 residues in the CDR3. Trimming shortened V by 3 bases and J by 0 bases, and 12 bases separated the two germline ends. DNA of the CDR3: TGTGCCAGTAGTATGTGGCAGGGGAGCTCCTACAATGAGCAGTTCTTC. It codes for CASSMWQGSSYNEQFF.

The chain is built from TRBV4-2 and TRBJ1-5, with no clear D. The length of the CDR3 is 15 residues. Germline V gene lookup returns CDR1 LGHNA and CDR2 YNFKEQ. The V and J ends lost 4 bases and 4 bases respectively, with 14 bases between them. The CDR3 DNA is TGTGCCAGCAGCCCTACGACCTTCCAGAATCAGCCCCAGCATTTT. Its translation is CASSPTTFQNQPQHF.

The rearrangement links TRBV6-1 to TRBJ1-1; D call uncertain. Trimming removed 6 bases from V and 0 bases from J, with 11 bases in between. Germline V gives CDR1 MNHNS, CDR2 SASEGT. The CDR3 is 14 residues long. The CDR3 DNA is TGTGCCAGCAGGTCCGGGATTTTGAACACTGAAGCTTTCTTT. Amino acids: CASRSGILNTEAFF.

The table lists this clone with a count of one. This chain uses TRBV19 with TRBJ1-5; possibly TRBD1 for D (5 bases). CDR3 length: 13 amino acids. Germline loops: CDR1 LNHDA, CDR2 SQIVND (reference sequence). V was shortened by 6 bases and J by 8 bases, with 14 bases between the two germline ends. CDR3 nucleotides: TGTGCCAGTAGGGACCGACTCAGGGAGCCCCAGCATTTT. Its translation: CASRDRLREPQHF.

The rearrangement uses TRBV7-2 and TRBJ1-5, with D perhaps matching TRBD1 (6 bases). This CDR3 is built from 14 residues. The V end lost 5 bases, the J end lost 1 base, and 9 bases lay between the germline ends. The germline gives CDR1 SGHTA, CDR2 FQGNSA. The CDR3 is CASSPDRSNQPQHF. The CDR3 nucleotides are TGTGCCAGCAGCCCAGACAGGAGCAATCAGCCCCAGCATTTT.

This chain links TRBV5-6 with TRBJ2-3; 10 bases agree with TRBD2. CDR3 length equals 15 residues. The V gene's germline CDR1 is SGHDT and CDR2 YYEEEE. V dropped 3 bases and J dropped 5; count of bases not matched to a gene: 6. CDR3 sequence: CASSSLAGGGDTQYF. The CDR3, as DNA: TGTGCCAGCAGCTCCTTAGCGGGAGGAGGAGATACGCAGTATTTT. Drawing the rest from reference TRBV5-6 and TRBJ2-3, the complete variable domain is DAGVTQSPTHLIKTRGQQVTLRCSPKSGHDTVSWYQQALGQGPQFIFQYYEEEERQRGNFPDRFSGHQFPNYSSELNVNALLLGDSALYLCASSSLAGGGDTQYFGPGTRLTVL.

This sequence joins TRBV7-3 and TRBJ2-3; 7 bases agree with TRBD1. V shed 5 bases and J 3 bases; nucleotides not matched to a gene: 11. CDR3 length equals 16 residues. The germline gives CDR1 SGHTA, CDR2 FQGTGA. The CDR3 spells CASSNRLTGSTDTQYF. The CDR3 DNA reads as TGTGCCAGCAGCAACCGATTGACAGGGAGTACAGATACGCAGTATTTT.

Only a few counts were recorded for this clone. V gene TRBV18 combines with J gene TRBJ1-2; TRBD1 might be the D (5 bases). Between the trimmed V and J ends, which lost 3 bases and 4 bases, there was a span of 12 bases. The germline V gene has CDR1 KGHSH and CDR2 LQKENI. The CDR3 has 14 residues. CDR3 nucleotide sequence: TGTGCCAGCTCACCGGCCTTTGACAGCTATGGCTACACCTTC. It specifies CASSPAFDSYGYTF. Filled out from reference TRBV18 and TRBJ1-2, the complete variable domain reads NAGVMQNPRHLVRRRGQEARLRCSPMKGHSHVYWYRQLPEEGLKFMVYLQKENIIDESGMPKERFSAEFPKEGPSILRIQQVVRGDSAAYFCASSPAFDSYGYTFGSGTRLTVV.

V usage is TRBV11-2 and J usage is TRBJ1-2; D remains unclear. V lost 5 bases to trimming and J lost 5 bases, with 27 bases between them. Germline-derived CDR1 and CDR2 are SGHAT and FQNNGV. This CDR3 is built from 18 residues. The CDR3 region has the DNA TGTGCCAGCAGCCCTCGAAGCGTGTCAGCCCTAAATCAGTATGGCTACACCTTC. Amino acids: CASSPRSVSALNQYGYTF.

V gene TRBV11-2 combines with J gene TRBJ2-6; D call uncertain. There are 17 residues in the CDR3. V was shortened by 0 bases and J by 2 bases, with 11 bases between the two germline ends. Per germline, CDR1 SGHAT and CDR2 FQNNGV. CDR3 sequence: CASSLDGRLTGANVLTF. CDR3 in DNA: TGTGCCAGCAGCTTAGATGGAAGATTGACTGGGGCCAACGTCCTGACTTTC.

This clone was counted once. V is TRBV7-3 and J is TRBJ2-3; TRBD2 might be the D (6 bases). Germline V gene lookup returns CDR1 SGHTA and CDR2 FQGTGA. The V and J ends lost 5 bases and 4 bases respectively, with 16 bases between them. The CDR3 extends over 15 amino acids. The CDR3 here is CASSLSGLRADTQYF. The CDR3 bases are TGTGCCAGCAGCCTTAGCGGCCTGAGGGCAGATACGCAGTATTTT.

The rearrangement links TRBV2 to TRBJ1-2; the D is unclear. The germline V gene encodes CDR1 SNHLY and CDR2 FYNNEI. The CDR3 is made up of 14 amino acids. The ends were cut back, 7 bases at V and 2 bases at J, with 14 bases in the middle. The CDR3: CASTKPKQNYGYTF. The CDR3 DNA sequence: TGTGCCAGCACCAAACCCAAACAAAACTATGGCTACACCTTC.

The chain combines TRBV5-8 with TRBJ1-5, with TRBD1 as a possible D gene (5 bases). V was trimmed by 4 bases and J by 4 bases, leaving 15 bases between them. Germline CDR1 SGHTS, CDR2 YDEGEE. This CDR3 region has 15 residues. This CDR3 reads CASSSGHGSNQPQHF. CDR3 coding DNA: TGTGCCAGCAGCAGCGGACACGGCAGTAATCAGCCCCAGCATTTT.